These 25 T cell receptor beta chains were sequenced from one sample in a study of blood T cell repertoires in COVID-19. Only in-frame clones appear in the TCRdb table, and some are missing; sequencing was by immunoSEQ multiplex PCR. Here the sample spans 170,000 or so clones, around 85% being singletons. Sequencing input: PBMCs or T cells enriched from blood (not recorded which). These receptors originate from a man aged 35-49 years who had recovered from COVID-19.

The rearrangement joins TRBV24-1 to TRBJ1-2, with D possibly TRBD1 on 6 matching bases. Between the trimmed V and J ends, which lost 3 bases and 8 bases, there was a span of 18 bases. CDR3 length equals 15 residues. In germline, CDR1 is KGHDR, CDR2 SFDVKD. CDR3 loop: CATSDGPAYRDGYTF. Written as DNA, the CDR3 is TGTGCCACCAGTGATGGCCCCGCATACAGGGACGGCTACACCTTC.

This clone has a handful of counts. This chain joins TRBV24-1 and TRBJ2-3; tentatively, D is TRBD2 (6 bases). Trimming stripped 4 bases from V and 5 bases from J, with 15 bases between. The CDR3 extends over 15 amino acids. Per germline, CDR1 KGHDR and CDR2 SFDVKD. The CDR3 is CATSDPTGDGDTQYF. The CDR3 DNA sequence: TGTGCCACCAGTGACCCCACGGGGGACGGAGATACGCAGTATTTT.

The chain couples TRBV13 to TRBJ1-3; D may be TRBD1 (6 bases). From germline, CDR1 is PRHDT and CDR2 FYEKMQ (reference sequence). The length of the CDR3 is 15 residues. V was cut by 7 bases and J by 4 bases, with 17 bases left in between. The CDR3 sequence: CASTLGGRAGNTIYF. The CDR3 DNA is TGTGCCAGCACCCTCGGGGGGCGAGCAGGAAACACCATATATTTT.

This clone was seen a few times. The genes are TRBV2 and TRBJ1-5; the D gene is possibly TRBD1 (5 bases). Germline lookup yields CDR1 SNHLY and CDR2 FYNNEI. Trimming cost V 6 bases and J 5 bases, with 11 bases left between them. The CDR3 runs 13 residues. DNA for the CDR3: TGTGCCAGCAGCGAACGGGGGGATCAGCCCCAGCATTTT. This gives the protein CASSERGDQPQHF.

Regarding this clone: The junction departs from germline at one end; a sequencing error may be responsible. The CDR3 bases are TGTGCCAGTCAGACAGGGAACGAACAGTACTTC. As protein: CASQTGNEQYF. The chain couples TRBV11-2 to TRBJ2-7; 7 bases line up with TRBD1. CDR3 size: 11 residues. Germline CDR1 is SGHAT and CDR2 is FQNNGV.

The chain recombines TRBV5-6 with TRBJ1-4; perhaps TRBD1 as D (6 bases). V was shortened by 4 bases and J by 2 bases, with 12 bases between the two germline ends. The CDR3 extends over 15 amino acids. Germline CDR1 SGHDT, CDR2 YYEEEE. CDR3 sequence: CASSLGTPTNEKLFF. DNA for the CDR3: TGTGCCAGCAGCCTAGGGACACCTACTAATGAAAAACTGTTTTTT.

V usage is TRBV5-4 and J usage is TRBJ2-2; tentative D call: TRBD2 (6 bases). Trimming shortened V by 4 bases and J by 3 bases, and 13 bases separated the two germline ends. Germline V gives CDR1 SGHNT, CDR2 YYREEE (reference sequence). This CDR3 region has 15 residues. The CDR3 DNA reads TGTGCCAGCAGCCCATGGGGGGAATACACCGGGGAGCTGTTTTTT. Protein: CASSPWGEYTGELFF.

This clone came up once. The V call is TRBV5-1, the J call TRBJ1-6, with TRBD1 matching over 9 bases. The CDR3 has 16 amino acids. Germline assignment: CDR1 SGHRS and CDR2 YFSETQ. After removal of 0 bases from V and 7 bases from J, the junction contained 5 bases not matched to a gene. For the CDR3, the DNA is TGCGCCAGCAGCTTGGAATCCGGGACAGGGAATTCACCCCTCCACTTT. The encoded protein is CASSLESGTGNSPLHF.

This clone was detected only a few times. The V call is TRBV29-1, the J call TRBJ2-5; perhaps TRBD2 as D (5 bases). V lost 1 base to trimming and J lost 5 bases, with 8 bases between them. Germline V gene lookup returns CDR1 SQVTM and CDR2 ANQGSEA. The CDR3 is 12 residues long. The CDR3 sequence is CSVEGGQETQYF. The CDR3 nucleotides read TGCAGCGTTGAAGGCGGGCAGGAGACCCAGTACTTC.

The genes are TRBV5-8 and TRBJ1-5; D may be TRBD1 (6 bases). CDR1 SGHTS and CDR2 YDEGEE come from the germline V gene. The CDR3 is 15 residues long. The V end was cut by 4 bases, the J end by 5 bases, with 16 bases between. The CDR3 DNA sequence: TGTGCCAGCAGCCCCGGACAGAGACGGTATCAGCCCCAGCATTTT. Amino acid sequence: CASSPGQRRYQPQHF.

Only a few counts were recorded for this clone. This chain joins TRBV2 and TRBJ2-1; D possibly corresponds to TRBD1 (5 bases). CDR3 length: 16 amino acids. Trimming removed 6 bases at V and 0 bases at J, with 15 bases between. Germline lookup yields CDR1 SNHLY and CDR2 FYNNEI. In DNA, the CDR3 is TGTGCCAGCAGACCCCAGGGCGGAAGCTCCTACAATGAGCAGTTCTTC. It is translated as CASRPQGGSSYNEQFF.

The CDR3 spells CSVEVDRPPPYGYTF. In DNA, the CDR3 is TGCAGCGTTGAGGTTGACAGACCTCCGCCCTATGGCTACACCTTC. This chain joins TRBV29-1 and TRBJ1-2; possible D gene TRBD1, 5 bases. The V and J ends lost 3 bases and 4 bases respectively, with 18 bases between them. The CDR3 contains 15 residues. CDR1 is SQVTM and CDR2 is ANQGSEA in the germline V gene.

The V gene is TRBV12-5, the J gene TRBJ1-2, with no clear D. The germline CDR1 and CDR2 sequences are LGHNT and FRNRAP. Trimming removed 3 bases at V and 8 bases at J, with 7 bases between. This CDR3 comprises 11 residues. The CDR3 coding sequence is TGTGCTAGTGGTTTTTCCTCGGGCTACACCTTC. It encodes CASGFSSGYTF.

This clone was detected only once. CDR3 sequence: CASSLNRMSYGYTF. CDR3 nucleotide sequence: TGTGCCAGCAGTTTGAACAGGATGAGCTATGGCTACACCTTC. This chain uses TRBV27 with TRBJ1-2; D might be TRBD1 (5 bases). From germline, CDR1 is MNHEY and CDR2 SMNVEV (reference sequence). With 3 bases removed from V and 4 bases from J, the gap between germline ends came to 12 bases. This CDR3 comprises 14 residues.

This clone has more than one count but fewer than ten. The CDR3 here is CASSLPHRGHEQYF. The CDR3 DNA sequence: TGTGCCAGCAGTTTACCCCACAGGGGCCACGAGCAGTACTTC. J is TRBJ2-7 and V is TRBV28, with 7 bases that match TRBD1. In germline, CDR1 is MDHEN, CDR2 SYDVKM. Germline trimming cut 2 bases from V and 5 bases from J; bases unmatched to any gene: 6. The CDR3 covers 14 residues.

This chain connects TRBV5-1 to TRBJ2-3, with 10 bases fitting TRBD2. Losses at the gene ends were 2 bases for V and 0 bases for J; bases not matched to a gene: 9. The CDR3 spans 18 residues. Looked up from germline, CDR1 is SGHRS and CDR2 is YFSETQ. The CDR3 sequence is CASSFGASGGSSTDTQYF. In DNA, the CDR3 is TGCGCCAGCAGCTTCGGCGCTAGCGGGGGCTCTAGCACAGATACGCAGTATTTT. The entire variable domain, with the rest obtained from reference TRBV5-1 and TRBJ2-3, is as follows: KAGVTQTPRYLIKTRGQQVTLSCSPISGHRSVSWYQQTPGQGLQFLFEYFSETQRNKGNFPGRFSGRQFSNSRSEMNVSTLELGDSALYLCASSFGASGGSSTDTQYFGPGTRLTVL.

The V gene is TRBV7-9, the J gene TRBJ1-2, with a possible D match to TRBD1 (5 bases). The V end lost 0 bases, the J end lost 7 bases, and 9 bases lay between the germline ends. Germline V gene data show CDR1 as SEHNR and CDR2 as FQNEAQ (reference sequence). The length of the CDR3 is 13 residues. The CDR3 sequence is CASSLAQGIGYTF. The CDR3 bases are TGTGCCAGCAGCTTAGCGCAGGGAATTGGCTACACCTTC.

The chain is built from TRBV6-5 and TRBJ1-2; D not certain. Per germline, CDR1 MNHEY and CDR2 SVGAGI. V was clipped by 6 bases and J by 7 bases, with 18 bases between them. CDR3 length: 14 residues. This CDR3 reads CASSPSLASSGYTF. CDR3 coding DNA: TGTGCCAGCAGCCCCTCTTTAGCCAGCTCTGGCTACACCTTC.

J is TRBJ1-1 and V is TRBV28, with D possibly being TRBD1 (6 bases). V gave up 7 bases and J gave up 1 base, with 10 bases separating them. This CDR3 spans 13 amino acids. Germline CDR1 reads MDHEN; CDR2 reads SYDVKM. The CDR3 spells CASKTGWNTEAFF. Here the CDR3 DNA reads TGTGCCAGCAAAACAGGGTGGAACACTGAAGCTTTCTTT. Supplemented by reference TRBV28 and TRBJ1-1, the full variable domain reads DVKVTQSSRYLVKRTGEKVFLECVQDMDHENMFWYRQDPGLGLRLIYFSYDVKMKEKGDIPEGYSVSREKKERFSLILESASTNQTSMYLCASKTGWNTEAFFGQGTRLTVV.

The V call is TRBV9, the J call TRBJ1-2; 7 bases agree with TRBD1. Germline V gene sequence: CDR1 SGDLS, CDR2 YYNGEE. This CDR3 has 14 residues. Germline trimming cut 0 bases from V and 4 bases from J; bases unmatched to any gene: 3. The CDR3 reads CASSVGTGTYGYTF. CDR3 nucleotide sequence: TGTGCCAGCAGCGTAGGGACAGGAACCTATGGCTACACCTTC.

The rearrangement joins TRBV2 to TRBJ2-7; maybe TRBD1 (6 bases). The V gene's germline CDR1 is SNHLY and CDR2 FYNNEI. Trimming cost V 8 bases and J 1 base, with 21 bases left between them. The CDR3 runs 16 residues. CDR3 in DNA: TGTGCCAGCCCGGCAGGGGCCGTCGAATCTTCCTACGAGCAGTACTTC. Its translation: CASPAGAVESSYEQYF. The full variable domain, completed using reference TRBV2 and TRBJ2-7, is EPEVTQTPSHQVTQMGQEVILRCVPISNHLYFYWYRQILGQKVEFLVSFYNNEISEKSEIFDDQFSVERPDGSNFTLKIRSTKLEDSAMYFCASPAGAVESSYEQYFGPGTRLTVT.

V gene TRBV5-1 combines with J gene TRBJ2-3; D is unresolved. CDR3 length equals 13 residues. The germline V gene encodes CDR1 SGHRS and CDR2 YFSETQ. V lost 2 bases and J lost 4, with 8 bases in between. This chain's CDR3 is CASSLNPADTQYF. In DNA form, the CDR3 reads TGCGCCAGCAGCTTAAATCCGGCAGATACGCAGTATTTT.

The chain has TRBV30 and TRBJ1-5, with D uncertain. Germline V CDR1 and CDR2: GTSNPN, SVGIG (reference sequence). V lost 0 bases to trimming and J lost 6 bases, with 15 bases between them. The CDR3 length is 15 residues. Written as DNA, the CDR3 is TGTGCCTGGAGTGTACTCGAGGGAAAAGCTCAGCCCCAGCATTTT. Protein: CAWSVLEGKAQPQHF.

This sequence joins TRBV5-4 and TRBJ1-1; D gene unclear. Per the germline V gene, CDR1 is SGHNT and CDR2 is YYREEE (reference sequence). CDR3 length equals 17 residues. V lost 0 bases, J lost 5 bases, and 20 bases lay in between. The CDR3 DNA sequence: TGTGCCAGCAGCTTGGAGGTTGGAGGGTTCGGAGGAACTGAAGCTTTCTTT. It is translated as CASSLEVGGFGGTEAFF.

The chain combines TRBV5-1 with TRBJ2-2, with a weak D call TRBD2 (5 bases). Germline V gene lookup returns CDR1 SGHRS and CDR2 YFSETQ. Trimming cost V 0 bases and J 7 bases, with 7 bases left between them. The length of the CDR3 is 13 residues. CDR3 nucleotide sequence: TGCGCCAGCAGCTTGGTCGGGGACGGGGAGCTGTTTTTT. It is translated as CASSLVGDGELFF.